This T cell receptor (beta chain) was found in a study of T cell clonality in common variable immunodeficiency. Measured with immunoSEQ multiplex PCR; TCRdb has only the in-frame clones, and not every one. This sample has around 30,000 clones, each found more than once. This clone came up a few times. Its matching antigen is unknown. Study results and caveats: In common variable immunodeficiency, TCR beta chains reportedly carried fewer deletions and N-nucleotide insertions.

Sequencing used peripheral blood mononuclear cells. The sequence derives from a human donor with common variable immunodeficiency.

CDR3 protein: CASSPRRNTGELFF. Partial CDR3 DNA: TGTGCCAGCAGCCCTAGGCGGAACACCGGGGAG. J is TRBJ2-2 and V is TRBV11-3; D remains ambiguous. The sequenced fragment ends 3 residues before the CDR3 boundary, so the rest is inferred from the germline J gene. The CDR3 spans 14 residues. The V end lost 5 bases, the J end lost 1 base, and 8 bases lay between the germline ends. Germline V lookup: CDR1 SGHNT, CDR2 YENEEA.